The 18 T cell receptor beta chains listed next were all sequenced from one sample in a study of shared clonotypes between healthy human individuals. Method: immunoSEQ multiplex PCR; TCRdb's copy keeps in-frame clones and lacks some. The sample shows about 2.3 million clones, under 95% of them seen only once. The sample comprised naive CD4+ T cells from PBMCs. The sample's subset: CD45RA+ positively selected. These receptors all come from a young man in good health. Some clones in this sample may be carry-over from other donors' samples.

V gene TRBV7-3 combines with J gene TRBJ2-3, with D maybe TRBD1 (5 bases). Trimming removed 4 bases from V and 0 bases from J, with 11 bases in between. Germline V CDR1 and CDR2: SGHTA, FQGTGA. The CDR3 totals 15 residues. The CDR3 protein is CASSSGSASTDTQYF. In nucleotides, the CDR3 is TGTGCCAGCAGCTCAGGGTCCGCTAGCACAGATACGCAGTATTTT.

J is TRBJ1-1 and V is TRBV6-1; 12 nucleotides match TRBD1. CDR3 length: 18 residues. V lost 1 base and J lost 4; bases outside the gene matches: 10. The germline V gene encodes CDR1 MNHNS and CDR2 SASEGT. The CDR3 region has the DNA TGTGCCAGCAGTGAAGTTGGGACAGGGGGCGGGTTGGTCACTGAAGCTTTCTTT. Its translation is CASSEVGTGGGLVTEAFF.

CDR3 nucleotide sequence: TGCGCCAGCAGCCCCGAGGCTAGCGGGAGGGCGACCGGGGAGCTGTTTTTT. This codes for CASSPEASGRATGELFF. This rearrangement joins TRBV4-3 to TRBJ2-2; 12 bases agree with TRBD2. The CDR3 has 17 amino acids. The germline V gene has CDR1 LGHNA and CDR2 YSLEER. After removal of 4 bases from V and 5 bases from J, the junction contained 8 bases not matched to a gene.

The chain couples TRBV5-1 to TRBJ2-3; TRBD2 matches at 8 bases. The V and J ends lost 3 bases and 3 bases, in that order; junction bases with no gene match: 6. The CDR3 extends over 15 amino acids. Germline V gene lookup returns CDR1 SGHRS and CDR2 YFSETQ. The CDR3 here is CASSSSSGWTDTQYF. CDR3 in DNA: TGCGCCAGCAGCTCATCTAGCGGGTGGACAGATACGCAGTATTTT.

The chain employs TRBV7-3 and TRBJ2-1, with TRBD2 matching 11 bases. CDR1 SGHTA and CDR2 FQGTGA come from the germline V gene. CDR3 length: 16 residues. The junction had 2 bases not matched to a gene; V was cut back by 4 bases and J by 0 bases. The CDR3 spells CASSSTSGSSYNEQFF. In nucleotides, the CDR3 is TGTGCCAGCAGCTCTACTAGCGGGAGCTCCTACAATGAGCAGTTCTTC.

J is TRBJ2-3 and V is TRBV11-3; D unclear. The ends were cut back, 5 bases at V and 1 base at J, with 10 bases in the middle. Germline assignment: CDR1 SGHNT and CDR2 YENEEA. The CDR3 contains 14 residues. This CDR3 is CASSQHRGTDTQYF. The CDR3, as DNA: TGTGCCAGCAGCCAACATAGGGGCACAGATACGCAGTATTTT.

The V call is TRBV30, the J call TRBJ2-7, with D perhaps TRBD1 (6 bases). With 4 bases removed from V and 8 bases from J, the gap between germline ends came to 12 bases. Germline loops: CDR1 GTSNPN, CDR2 SVGIG (reference sequence). CDR3 length: 11 residues. The CDR3 loop reads CAWNNRDQQYF. The CDR3 region has the DNA TGTGCCTGGAATAACAGGGACCAGCAGTACTTC.

The chain combines TRBV5-8 with TRBJ2-7; TRBD1 matches at 9 bases. This CDR3 contains 16 residues. V shed 5 bases and J 2 bases; nucleotides not matched to a gene: 11. CDR1 and CDR2 from the germline V gene are SGHTS and YDEGEE. The CDR3 DNA reads TGTGCCAGCAGGATCCCTCGGGACAGGGATACCTACGAGCAGTACTTC. This codes for CASRIPRDRDTYEQYF.

This clone was detected only a few times. Other DNA sequences in this specimen translate into the identical CDR3. V gene TRBV5-1 combines with J gene TRBJ1-1; D is uncertain. The V gene's germline CDR1 is SGHRS and CDR2 YFSETQ. The germline V and J ends were trimmed by 0 bases and 1 base, with 4 bases remaining between them. This CDR3 is built from 13 residues. Written as DNA, the CDR3 is TGCGCCAGCAGCTTGGCCCAGAACACTGAAGCTTTCTTT. This sequence encodes CASSLAQNTEAFF.

This clone has a single count. This sequence joins TRBV5-5 and TRBJ2-1; perhaps TRBD1 as D (5 bases). The CDR3 is 15 residues long. The V end lost 4 bases, the J end lost 4 bases, and 15 bases lay between the germline ends. Germline V CDR1 and CDR2: SGHKS, YYEKEE (reference sequence). The CDR3 bases are TGTGCCAGCAGCCGAACCACCGACAGATACAATGAGCAGTTCTTC. Protein: CASSRTTDRYNEQFF.

This sequence joins TRBV19 and TRBJ2-7, with a tentative D call TRBD1 (6 bases). The V gene lost 6 bases and the J gene lost 0 bases, with 12 bases spanning the gap. The CDR3 extends over 14 amino acids. The V gene's germline CDR1 is LNHDA and CDR2 SQIVND (reference sequence). This chain's CDR3 is CASRRTVSSYEQYF. CDR3 DNA: TGTGCCAGTAGACGGACAGTGAGCTCCTACGAGCAGTACTTC.

This chain uses TRBV18 with TRBJ1-3; D might be TRBD1 (5 bases). Germline-derived CDR1 and CDR2 are KGHSH and LQKENI. This CDR3 comprises 14 residues. Trimming shortened V by 3 bases and J by 7 bases, and 13 bases separated the two germline ends. The CDR3 protein is CASSPGEGPNTIYF. CDR3 DNA: TGTGCCAGCTCACCGGGAGAGGGACCGAACACCATATATTTT.

This clone was found once. The chain is built from TRBV19 and TRBJ2-5; 10 nucleotides align to TRBD1. The junction had 10 bases not matched to a gene; V was cut back by 5 bases and J by 7 bases. Germline CDR1 reads LNHDA; CDR2 reads SQIVND (reference sequence). There are 15 residues in the CDR3. The CDR3 DNA follows: TGTGCCAGTAGTCCGGACAGGGGGGTTGATGGGACCCAGTACTTC. Translated: CASSPDRGVDGTQYF.

The chain carries TRBV30 and TRBJ2-7; D is perhaps TRBD2 (6 bases). Germline CDR1 GTSNPN, CDR2 SVGIG (reference sequence). The CDR3 length is 13 residues. Trimming left V 7 bases short and J 6 bases short, with 19 bases between. CDR3: CASPGPGEVEQYF. The CDR3 DNA follows: TGTGCCTCACCGGGACCCGGGGAGGTCGAGCAGTACTTC.

This chain links TRBV6-1 with TRBJ1-3; D remains unclear. CDR1 and CDR2 (germline): MNHNS, SASEGT. There are 17 residues in the CDR3. The germline V and J ends were trimmed by 3 bases and 0 bases, with 15 bases remaining between them. The CDR3 DNA follows: TGTGCCAGCAGTGATCGGAGGACCCCTTACTCTGGAAACACCATATATTTT. Translated: CASSDRRTPYSGNTIYF.

Worth noting for this clone: Compared with germline, one end of the junction differs, possibly owing to a read error. The CDR3 region has the DNA TGTGCCAGCAGAGAAGGGGTTCTGGGCACTGAAGCTTTCTTT. This encodes CASREGVLGTEAFF. The chain carries TRBV2 and TRBJ1-1; D perhaps matches TRBD1 (5 bases). The CDR3 sequence is 14 residues long. Looked up from germline, CDR1 is SNHLY and CDR2 is FYNNEI.

This chain uses TRBV28 with TRBJ2-7; D is possibly TRBD2 (6 bases). Germline V gene sequence: CDR1 MDHEN, CDR2 SYDVKM. With 1 base removed from V and 4 bases from J, the gap between germline ends came to 11 bases. The CDR3 covers 14 residues. CDR3 in DNA: TGTGCCAGCAGTTTATTTCGGGGGTGGTACGAGCAGTACTTC. Translated, it gives CASSLFRGWYEQYF. The whole variable domain, filled in from reference TRBV28 and TRBJ2-7, reads DVKVTQSSRYLVKRTGEKVFLECVQDMDHENMFWYRQDPGLGLRLIYFSYDVKMKEKGDIPEGYSVSREKKERFSLILESASTNQTSMYLCASSLFRGWYEQYFGPGTRLTVT.

The chain combines TRBV15 with TRBJ2-2; a weak D match, TRBD1 (6 bases). Germline lookup yields CDR1 LNHNV and CDR2 YYDKDF (reference sequence). The CDR3 has 16 amino acids. Trimming removed 1 base at V and 3 bases at J, with 12 bases between. CDR3 loop: CATSRGRDTYTGELFF. CDR3 nucleotide sequence: TGTGCCACCAGCAGAGGCCGGGACACATACACCGGGGAGCTGTTTTTT.